Shown below are 8 T cell receptor beta chains from a single sample sequenced in a study of chemoradiotherapy in HPV16-positive cancers. Produced via immunoSEQ multiplex PCR; TCRdb's table is partial and in-frame only. The sample lists about 5,800 clones, 60% to 85% seen once, with approximately 35% in the top ten. This specimen was taken from a patient who underwent chemoradiotherapy. These TCRs come from a human donor with HPV-associated anogenital cancer.

V is TRBV6-5 and J is TRBJ2-1; D gene ambiguous. V lost 8 bases, J lost 2 bases, and 16 bases lay in between. The CDR3 contains 15 residues. Germline CDR1 and CDR2: MNHEY and SVGAGI. CDR3 in amino acids: CASRPQFYTYNEQFF. The DNA of the CDR3 is TGTGCCAGCCGTCCCCAGTTTTACACCTACAATGAGCAGTTCTTC.

This chain links TRBV7-8 with TRBJ2-1; no clear D. Germline loops: CDR1 SGHVS, CDR2 FQNEAQ. This CDR3 has 12 residues. V shed 1 base and J shed 15 bases, with 13 bases lying between them. DNA of the CDR3: TGTGCCAGCAGCTTAGTTTCCCGAGATTGGTTCTTC. Translation gives CASSLVSRDWFF.

The CDR3 DNA sequence: TGTGCCAGCAGCTTACGGTTCGATCAGCCCCAGCATTTT. This encodes CASSLRFDQPQHF. This chain links TRBV7-6 with TRBJ1-5; D unresolved. Looked up from germline, CDR1 is SGHVS and CDR2 is FNYEAQ. This CDR3 is built from 13 residues. V was cut by 2 bases and J by 5 bases, with 7 bases left in between.

The chain uses TRBV7-9 and TRBJ1-2, with D unclear. This CDR3 spans 15 amino acids. Per the germline V gene, CDR1 is SEHNR and CDR2 is FQNEAQ (reference sequence). Trimming pared 3 bases from V and 2 bases from J, leaving 13 bases between. CDR3: CASSLPGQENYGYTF. The CDR3 DNA is TGTGCCAGCAGCTTGCCCGGGCAGGAGAACTATGGCTACACCTTC. The entire variable domain, with the rest obtained from reference TRBV7-9 and TRBJ1-2, is as follows: DTGVSQNPRHKITKRGQNVTFRCDPISEHNRLYWYRQTLGQGPEFLTYFQNEAQLEKSRLLSDRFSAERPKGSFSTLEIQRTEQGDSAMYLCASSLPGQENYGYTFGSGTRLTVV.

The chain carries TRBV27 and TRBJ2-3; 10 nucleotides align to TRBD1. This CDR3 comprises 14 residues. V was clipped by 8 bases and J by 4 bases; unmatched bases: 6. The germline V gene encodes CDR1 MNHEY and CDR2 SMNVEV (reference sequence). The CDR3 bases are TGTGCCAGCTATGACAGGGGGCGCGCAGATACGCAGTATTTT. It specifies CASYDRGRADTQYF.

The chain links TRBV10-1 to TRBJ1-6; the D gene is possibly TRBD1 (6 bases). Trimming left V 7 bases short and J 6 bases short, with 16 bases between. The CDR3 totals 15 residues. CDR1 WNHNN and CDR2 SYGVQD come from the germline V gene (reference sequence). The CDR3 DNA follows: TGCGCCAGCACCGGCCGGGGGGCGAGTAATTCACCCCTCCACTTT. It codes for CASTGRGASNSPLHF.

The chain has TRBV7-2 and TRBJ2-5, with D uncertain. V was clipped by 10 bases and J by 5 bases, with 14 bases between them. The CDR3 is 12 amino acids. CDR1 and CDR2 from the germline V gene are SGHTA and FQGNSA. Here the CDR3 DNA reads TGTGCCACAGGTCGTCCCGGGGAGACCCAGTACTTC. Residues: CATGRPGETQYF.

This chain uses TRBV2 with TRBJ2-7, with 10 bases identical to TRBD1. CDR1 and CDR2 (germline): SNHLY, FYNNEI. This CDR3 has 15 residues. V shed 7 bases, J shed 6 bases, and the junction held 12 bases outside the gene matches. The chain's CDR3 is CASKPGQGGSLEQYF. Written as DNA, the CDR3 is TGTGCCAGCAAACCTGGACAGGGGGGTTCTCTCGAGCAGTACTTC.